This entry describes one T cell receptor (beta chain). A few counts support this clonotype. Its antigen is currently not known. Base qualities are not provided; no much larger clone lies one nucleotide away. The receptor library was made with 5' RACE. Instrument used: NextSeq 500. The TCR library protocol attached unique molecular identifiers to individual cDNA molecules to correct for sequencing error and PCR bias. Sequencing covered both TCR alpha and beta chains, and within each sample the abundances of alpha and beta sequences were tightly co-correlated. From the authors' description of their analysis: V gene, J gene and CDR3 annotation of TCR sequences was performed with Decombinator V4. TCRs were defined as expanded if a significant change between any two time points was detected under a Poisson model with p below 0.0001. Abundances of TCRs were expressed as counts per million after normalisation to the total number of TCRs sequenced in each sample. MAIT TCRs were defined by TRAV1-2 paired with TRAJ12, TRAJ20 or TRAJ33, and iNKT TCRs by TRAV10 paired with TRAJ18. A search of VDJdb, accessed on 1 November 2021, was run for TCRs annotated to CMV, EBV and SARS-CoV-2, with TCRs annotated for multiple antigens excluded. The raw public data were reprocessed by TCRdb itself: fastp quality trimming at Q25, MiXCR clonotype calling, in-frame beta chains only. Each entry is one CDR3 protein sequence, shown with its most common DNA and genes. TCRdb assigned the V and J calls; the authors' analysis was not used. This sample holds about 64,000 distinct CDR3 sequences; roughly a fifth were observed only once. The ten biggest clones cover more than 15% of the sample.

The study was a case-control design nested within a healthcare worker cohort in London, UK, with weekly nasopharyngeal swab PCR tests and blood sampling. Between 23 and 31 March 2020, the week of the UK lockdown, healthcare workers were enrolled and then followed up weekly for as long as 16 weeks. V lost 4 bases and J lost 4 bases; the stretch between them is 12 bases long. The CDR3, from cysteine to phenylalanine, totals 14 residues. Only the CDR3 DNA is retained, 42 bases long and in frame from the first base. CDR1 and CDR2 (KGHDR, SFDVKD) derive from the germline V gene. The data were obtained in a study of early T cells in non-severe SARS-CoV-2 infection (dated by TCRdb to 2020 to 2022). Notes on the research overall: Bulk RNA from unsorted whole blood was used for TCR sequencing, so alpha and beta chains could not be paired. Results the study describes overall, beyond this receptor: VDJdb matching was skewed toward anti-spike CD8 responses, so virus-specific expansions were likely underestimated and private and CD4 specificities were missed.

The sample consisted of whole blood, taken at baseline. The sequence was collected from an adult who was a healthcare worker with PCR-confirmed SARS-CoV-2 infection or an uninfected control (not recorded which). The chain links TRBV24-1 with TRBJ2-5, with a tentative D gene TRBD2 over 5 matching bases. The sequenced DNA: TGTGCCACCAGTGACCCCGGCCGGGGAGAGACCCAGTACTTC. This encodes CATSDPGRGETQYF.